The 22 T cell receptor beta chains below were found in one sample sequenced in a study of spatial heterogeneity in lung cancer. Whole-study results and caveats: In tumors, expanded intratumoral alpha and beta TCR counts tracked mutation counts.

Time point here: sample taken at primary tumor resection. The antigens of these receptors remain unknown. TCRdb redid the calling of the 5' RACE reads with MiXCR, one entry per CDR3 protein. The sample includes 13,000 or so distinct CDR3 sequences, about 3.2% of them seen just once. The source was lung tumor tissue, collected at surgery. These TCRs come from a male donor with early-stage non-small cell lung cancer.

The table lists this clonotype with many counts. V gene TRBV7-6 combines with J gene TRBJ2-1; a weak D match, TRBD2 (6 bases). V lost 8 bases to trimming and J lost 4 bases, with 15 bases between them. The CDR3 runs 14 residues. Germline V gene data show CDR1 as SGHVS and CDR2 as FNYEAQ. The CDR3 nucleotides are TGTGCCAGCTCGGGACTGGAACTTTACAATGAGCAGTTCTTC. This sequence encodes CASSGLELYNEQFF.

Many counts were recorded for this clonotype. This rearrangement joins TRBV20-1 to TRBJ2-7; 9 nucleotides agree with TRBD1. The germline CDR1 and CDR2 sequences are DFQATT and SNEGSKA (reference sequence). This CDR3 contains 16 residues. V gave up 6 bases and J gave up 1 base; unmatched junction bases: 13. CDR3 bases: TGCAGTGCCATCCCTCTCTCGGGACAGGGTTCCTACGAGCAGTACTTC. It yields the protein CSAIPLSGQGSYEQYF.

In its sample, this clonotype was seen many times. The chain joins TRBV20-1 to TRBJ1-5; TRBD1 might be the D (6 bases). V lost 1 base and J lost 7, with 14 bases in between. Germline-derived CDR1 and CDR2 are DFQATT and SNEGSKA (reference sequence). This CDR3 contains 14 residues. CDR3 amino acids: CSARAGQHRQPQHF. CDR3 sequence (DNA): TGCAGTGCTAGAGCGGGACAACATAGGCAGCCCCAGCATTTT.

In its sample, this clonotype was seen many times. This CDR3 is CASSRPEGSGYTF. CDR3 bases: TGTGCCAGCAGCCGTCCAGAGGGGAGTGGCTACACCTTC. The rearrangement joins TRBV27 to TRBJ1-2, with TRBD1 as a possible D gene (5 bases). Trimming shortened V by 6 bases and J by 7 bases, and 15 bases separated the two germline ends. Germline V gene lookup returns CDR1 MNHEY and CDR2 SMNVEV (reference sequence). The CDR3 spans 13 residues.

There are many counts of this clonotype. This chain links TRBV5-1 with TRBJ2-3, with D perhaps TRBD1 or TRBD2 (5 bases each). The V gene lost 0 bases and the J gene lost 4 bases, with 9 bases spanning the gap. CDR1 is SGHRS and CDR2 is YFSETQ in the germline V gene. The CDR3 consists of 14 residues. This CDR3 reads CASSLGDASDTQYF. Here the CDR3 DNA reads TGCGCCAGCAGCTTGGGGGACGCCTCAGATACGCAGTATTTT.

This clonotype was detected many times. CDR3 bases: TGTGCCAGCAGCACAGGGGCGACTAATGAAAAACTGTTTTTT. Its protein product is CASSTGATNEKLFF. The genes are TRBV6-5 and TRBJ1-4; TRBD1 matches 7 bases. The V segment lost 6 bases and the J segment 2 bases; nucleotides outside the gene matches: 3. The CDR3 has 14 residues. Germline CDR1 MNHEY, CDR2 SVGAGI.

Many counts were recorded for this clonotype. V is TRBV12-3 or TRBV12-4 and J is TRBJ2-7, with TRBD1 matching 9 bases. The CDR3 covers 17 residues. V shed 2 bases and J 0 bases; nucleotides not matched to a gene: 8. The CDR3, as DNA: TGTGCCAGCAGTTTAACGTTGGGACAGGGAAGCTCCTACGAGCAGTACTTC. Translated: CASSLTLGQGSSYEQYF.

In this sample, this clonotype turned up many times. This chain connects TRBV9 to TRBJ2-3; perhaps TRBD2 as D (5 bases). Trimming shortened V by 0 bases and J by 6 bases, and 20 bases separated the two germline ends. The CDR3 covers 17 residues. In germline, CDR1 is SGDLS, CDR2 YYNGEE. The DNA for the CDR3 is TGTGCCAGCAGCGTAGGTCCCTTTCTAGCATCCGGCGATACGCAGTATTTT. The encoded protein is CASSVGPFLASGDTQYF.

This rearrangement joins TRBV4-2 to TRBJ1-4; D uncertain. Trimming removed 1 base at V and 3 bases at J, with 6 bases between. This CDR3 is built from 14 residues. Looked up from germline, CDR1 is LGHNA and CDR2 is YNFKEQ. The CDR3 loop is CASSQVFANEKLFF. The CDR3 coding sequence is TGTGCCAGCAGCCAAGTATTTGCTAATGAAAAACTGTTTTTT.

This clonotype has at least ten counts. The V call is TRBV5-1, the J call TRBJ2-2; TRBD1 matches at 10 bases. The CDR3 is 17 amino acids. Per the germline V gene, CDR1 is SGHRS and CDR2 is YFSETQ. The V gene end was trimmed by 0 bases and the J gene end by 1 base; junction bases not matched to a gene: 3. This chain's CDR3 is CASSLGQGALNTGELFF. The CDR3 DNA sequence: TGCGCCAGCAGCTTGGGACAGGGGGCATTGAACACCGGGGAGCTGTTTTTT. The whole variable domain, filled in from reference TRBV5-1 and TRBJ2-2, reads KAGVTQTPRYLIKTRGQQVTLSCSPISGHRSVSWYQQTPGQGLQFLFEYFSETQRNKGNFPGRFSGRQFSNSRSEMNVSTLELGDSALYLCASSLGQGALNTGELFFGEGSRLTVL.

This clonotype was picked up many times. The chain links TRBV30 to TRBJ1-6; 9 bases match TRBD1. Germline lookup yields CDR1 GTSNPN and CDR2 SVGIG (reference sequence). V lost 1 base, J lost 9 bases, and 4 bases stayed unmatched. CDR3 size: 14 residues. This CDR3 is CAWSATGGISPLHF. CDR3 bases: TGTGCCTGGAGTGCGACAGGGGGGATTTCACCCCTCCACTTT.

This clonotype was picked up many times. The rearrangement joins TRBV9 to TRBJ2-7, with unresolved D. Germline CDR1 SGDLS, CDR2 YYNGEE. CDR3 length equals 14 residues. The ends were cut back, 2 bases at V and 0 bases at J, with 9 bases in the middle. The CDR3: CASSVRSFSYEQYF. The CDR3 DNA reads TGTGCCAGCAGCGTTCGTTCCTTCTCCTACGAGCAGTACTTC.

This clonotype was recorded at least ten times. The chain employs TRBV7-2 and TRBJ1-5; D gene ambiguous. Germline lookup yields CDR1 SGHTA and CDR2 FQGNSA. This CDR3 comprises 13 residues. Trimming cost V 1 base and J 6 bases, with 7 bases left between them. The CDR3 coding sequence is TGTGCCAGCAGCTTAGTGTTGATTCAGCCCCAGCATTTT. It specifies CASSLVLIQPQHF. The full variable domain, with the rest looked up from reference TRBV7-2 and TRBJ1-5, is GAGVSQSPSNKVTEKGKDVELRCDPISGHTALYWYRQSLGQGLEFLIYFQGNSAPDKSGLPSDRFSAERTGGSVSTLTIQRTQQEDSAVYLCASSLVLIQPQHFGDGTRLSIL.

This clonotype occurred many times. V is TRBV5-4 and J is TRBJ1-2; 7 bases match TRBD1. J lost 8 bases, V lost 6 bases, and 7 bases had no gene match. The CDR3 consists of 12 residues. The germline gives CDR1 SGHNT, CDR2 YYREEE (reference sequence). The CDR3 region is CASTLDRRGYTF. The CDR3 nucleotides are TGTGCCAGCACCCTGGACAGGCGGGGCTACACCTTC.

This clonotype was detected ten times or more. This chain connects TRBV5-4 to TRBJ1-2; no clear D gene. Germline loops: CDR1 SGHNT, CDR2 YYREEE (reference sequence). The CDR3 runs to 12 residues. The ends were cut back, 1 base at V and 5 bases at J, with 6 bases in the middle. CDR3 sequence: CASSLRIYGYTF. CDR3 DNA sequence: TGTGCCAGCAGCTTGAGGATATATGGCTACACCTTC.

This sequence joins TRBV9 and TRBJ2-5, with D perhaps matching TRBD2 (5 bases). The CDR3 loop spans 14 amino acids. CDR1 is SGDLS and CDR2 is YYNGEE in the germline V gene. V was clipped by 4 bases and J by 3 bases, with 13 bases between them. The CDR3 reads CASSSPTGKETQYF. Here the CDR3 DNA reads TGTGCCAGCAGCAGTCCTACCGGGAAAGAGACCCAGTACTTC.

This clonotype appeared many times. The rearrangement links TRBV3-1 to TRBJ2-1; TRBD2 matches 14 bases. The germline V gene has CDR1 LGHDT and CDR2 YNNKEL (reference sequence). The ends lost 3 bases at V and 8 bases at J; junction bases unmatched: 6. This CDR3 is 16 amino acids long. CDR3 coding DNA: TGTGCCAGCAGCCAGTTGACTAGCGGGGGGGCCGATGAGCAGTTCTTC. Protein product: CASSQLTSGGADEQFF.

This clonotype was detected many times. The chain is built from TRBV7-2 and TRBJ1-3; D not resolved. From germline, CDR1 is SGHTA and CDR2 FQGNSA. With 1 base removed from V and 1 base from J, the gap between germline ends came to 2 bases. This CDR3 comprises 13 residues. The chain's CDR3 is CASSLVSGNTIYF. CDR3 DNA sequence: TGTGCCAGCAGCTTAGTTTCTGGAAACACCATATATTTT.

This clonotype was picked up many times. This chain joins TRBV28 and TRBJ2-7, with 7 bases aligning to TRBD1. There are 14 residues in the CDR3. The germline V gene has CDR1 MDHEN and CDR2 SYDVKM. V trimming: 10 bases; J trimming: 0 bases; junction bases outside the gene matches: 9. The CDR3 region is CATVGTDLSYEQYF. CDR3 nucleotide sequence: TGTGCCACAGTAGGGACAGACCTCTCCTACGAGCAGTACTTC.

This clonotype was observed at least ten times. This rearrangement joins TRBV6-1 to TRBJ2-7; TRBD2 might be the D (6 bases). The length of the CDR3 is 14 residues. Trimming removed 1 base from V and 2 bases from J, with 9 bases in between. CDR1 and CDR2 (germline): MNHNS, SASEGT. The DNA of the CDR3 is TGTGCCAGCAGTGAAGTAGGGACTCCCTACGAGCAGTACTTC. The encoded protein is CASSEVGTPYEQYF.

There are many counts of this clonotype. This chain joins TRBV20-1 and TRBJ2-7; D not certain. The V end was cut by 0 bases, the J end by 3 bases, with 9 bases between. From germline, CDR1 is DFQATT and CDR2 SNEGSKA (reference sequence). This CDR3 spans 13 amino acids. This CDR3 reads CSAREGQRYEQYF. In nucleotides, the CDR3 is TGCAGTGCTAGAGAAGGCCAGCGCTACGAGCAGTACTTC.

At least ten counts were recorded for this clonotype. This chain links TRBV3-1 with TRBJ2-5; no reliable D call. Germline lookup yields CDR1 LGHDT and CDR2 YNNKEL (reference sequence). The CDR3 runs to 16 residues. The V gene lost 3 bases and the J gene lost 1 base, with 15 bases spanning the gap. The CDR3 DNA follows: TGTGCCAGCAGCCATCCCTTCCAGCGACCCCAAGAGACCCAGTACTTC. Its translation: CASSHPFQRPQETQYF.